This T cell receptor (beta chain) was identified in a study of early T cells in non-severe SARS-CoV-2 infection. Individually, cDNA molecules had unique molecular identifiers attached to them. TCRdb re-derived calls from the 5' RACE reads in MiXCR, one entry per CDR3 protein. The sample has some 80,000 distinct CDR3 sequences; 10% to 15% are singletons. The germline V gene encodes CDR1 GTSNPN and CDR2 SVGIG (reference sequence). The CDR3 sequence is 14 residues long. Trimming shortened V by 3 bases and J by 4 bases, and 15 bases separated the two germline ends. This TCR came from an adult who was a healthcare worker with PCR-confirmed SARS-CoV-2 infection or an uninfected control (not recorded which). The donor label of this sample is uncertain. The sample was whole blood, taken at baseline. The chain recombines TRBV30 with TRBJ1-1, with D perhaps matching TRBD1 (5 bases). The CDR3 region has the DNA TGTGCCTGGAGCCGTACACTGGGGGGCACTGAAGCTTTCTTT. This gives the protein CAWSRTLGGTEAFF.